The 8 T cell receptor beta chains listed next were all sequenced from one sample in a study of shared clonotypes between healthy human individuals. Some clones are missing from TCRdb's copy, which holds only in-frame ones; the method was immunoSEQ multiplex PCR. Of millions of clones listed, 95% are singletons. The material sequenced was naive CD4+ T cells sorted from blood. Noted subset: CD45RA+ positively selected. These receptors all stem from a man between 18 and 35 years old in good health.

The chain carries TRBV6-1 and TRBJ1-5; D remains unclear. Per the germline V gene, CDR1 is MNHNS and CDR2 is SASEGT. V lost 4 bases to trimming and J lost 0 bases, with 7 bases between them. The CDR3 has 14 amino acids. CDR3 DNA sequence: TGTGCCAGCAGTGGCCCCAGTAGCAATCAGCCCCAGCATTTT. It yields the protein CASSGPSSNQPQHF.

The chain uses TRBV6-1 and TRBJ2-7; a possible D gene is TRBD1 (6 bases). Germline V gives CDR1 MNHNS, CDR2 SASEGT. The CDR3 runs 14 residues. Deletions cut 6 bases from V and 3 bases from J, with 15 bases between. The CDR3 coding sequence is TGTGCCAGCAGCACCGGGACACCGAGCTACGAGCAGTACTTC. Residues: CASSTGTPSYEQYF.

J is TRBJ1-5 and V is TRBV7-2; TRBD1 aligns across 8 bases. V trimming: 6 bases; J trimming: 5 bases; junction bases outside the gene matches: 9. Looked up from germline, CDR1 is SGHTA and CDR2 is FQGNSA. This CDR3 is built from 15 residues. The CDR3 region has the DNA TGTGCCAGCAGTCCAGGACAGGGATGGGATCAGCCCCAGCATTTT. Amino acids: CASSPGQGWDQPQHF.

The chain recombines TRBV29-1 with TRBJ1-3; tentatively, D is TRBD1 (5 bases). The CDR3 is made up of 14 amino acids. V gave up 6 bases and J gave up 1 base, with 13 bases separating them. Germline V CDR1 and CDR2: SQVTM, ANQGSEA. The CDR3 nucleotides read TGCAGCGTCCTAAGGCAGGGATCTGGAAACACCATATATTTT. Protein sequence: CSVLRQGSGNTIYF.

This clone was seen just once. Other DNA sequences in the same sample also yield this CDR3. The rearrangement uses TRBV18 and TRBJ1-1; D possibly corresponds to TRBD1 (5 bases). This CDR3 comprises 14 residues. Deletions cut 1 base from V and 2 bases from J, with 8 bases between. From germline, CDR1 is KGHSH and CDR2 LQKENI. CDR3 bases: TGTGCCAGCTCACCACAGGGACCAAACACTGAAGCTTTCTTT. As protein: CASSPQGPNTEAFF.

This clone came up once. The chain uses TRBV27 and TRBJ1-6; D gene uncertain. Germline loops: CDR1 MNHEY, CDR2 SMNVEV (reference sequence). The CDR3 length is 15 residues. The V gene lost 4 bases and the J gene lost 7 bases, with 14 bases spanning the gap. The CDR3 DNA follows: TGTGCCAGCAGTTCACAGTTCTTAGGAAATTCACCCCTCCACTTT. Its protein product is CASSSQFLGNSPLHF.

This sequence joins TRBV7-9 and TRBJ1-4, with D perhaps matching TRBD1 (5 bases). CDR1 is SEHNR and CDR2 is FQNEAQ in the germline V gene (reference sequence). The CDR3 spans 13 residues. Trimming took off 4 bases at V and 11 bases at J, with 14 bases between the two ends. CDR3 nucleotide sequence: TGTGCCAGCAGCTCCCAACAGGAGGGGAAACTGTTTTTT. It specifies CASSSQQEGKLFF.

The J gene is TRBJ1-4, the V gene TRBV5-1; unclear D gene. The CDR3 loop spans 13 amino acids. Trimming removed 0 bases at V and 8 bases at J, with 8 bases between. Germline CDR1 SGHRS, CDR2 YFSETQ. In nucleotides, the CDR3 is TGCGCCAGCAGCTTGGGGGCCGGAGAAAAACTGTTTTTT. Translation: CASSLGAGEKLFF.